This note documents a single T cell receptor beta chain sequence. Its antigen is currently not known. No clone much larger than this one lies a single base away; base qualities are absent. CDR1 and CDR2 were assigned from the germline V gene as LGHNA and YNFKEQ. Inclusive of the bounding cysteine and phenylalanine, the CDR3 is 15 residues long. Here the CDR3 DNA is all that survives: 45 bases in frame from base 1. V is trimmed back by 0 bases and J by 9 bases, and the junction contains 5 bases that no gene match accounts for. Every donor was a healthy Caucasian. The twin cohort consisted of three pairs of female monozygotic twins, all aged about 18 to 30 years. Peripheral blood mononuclear cells were the source from which RNA for the TCR libraries was isolated. Libraries were built with 5' RACE. The instrument was an Illumina HiSeq 2000. Template switching introduced a universal primer binding site; the final cDNA contained a unique molecular identifier, enabling accurate counting of TCR cDNA molecules. Specific primers in the conserved constant-segment region were used to synthesize first-strand cDNA for the TCR alpha and beta chains. To control for contamination, each cDNA library was double barcoded with a SMART-Mk sample barcode plus Illumina barcodes. Two successive PCR steps introduced TruSeq adapter sequences along with Illumina sample barcodes. TCR alpha and beta cDNA libraries were sequenced on the Illumina HiSeq platform with custom primers. Per the original workflow: MiGEC was used to process raw reads and extract unique molecular identifiers, and MiXCR was used to find CDR3 positions. For each individual, recombination models were inferred using an EM algorithm with the repgenHMM and IGoR tools. The tcR package in R was used for shared clonotype analysis, with sharing normalized by the product of cloneset sizes. To study raw recombination free of thymic and clonal selection effects, out-of-frame nonproductive sequences were analyzed. TCRdb reprocessing: public reads trimmed at Q25 with fastp, clones called with MiXCR, in-frame beta chains kept. CDR3 protein duplicates are merged, each entry listing the most common genes and DNA. None of the V and J calls come from the authors' own analysis; TCRdb made them. Across this sample there are roughly 690,000 distinct CDR3 sequences, with over 20% seen only once. The ten top clones hold roughly 4% of the sample.

This sample was taken from a study of identical twins (dated by TCRdb to about 2016). With respect to the entire study: To test whether fetal clonotypes persist, this study deep-sequenced TCR alpha and beta repertoires from monozygotic twins, from unrelated adults of various ages, and from cord blood. To rule out contamination, replicate twin experiments were performed at different times with different library preparation protocols. The study at large found these results: Compared with coincidental sharing between unrelated individuals, out-of-frame TCR alpha sequences shared between twins had an excess of sequences with low generation probability. In monozygotic twins, out-of-frame TCR alpha sharing was systematically underestimated by recombination models, although the models agreed with sharing between unrelated individuals. Because the same donors could not be followed over many years, conclusions were based on cross-sectional statistical analysis. Invariant T cells such as MAIT and iNKT could partly confound zero-insertion analyses, although diverse VJ usage argued against such confounding for most clonotypes. A weaker excess of twin sharing was found in beta out-of-frame sequences because the signal-to-noise ratio was lowered by fewer shared sequences. Fewer insertions were carried by abundant cord blood beta clonotypes, a similar but weaker trend appeared in young adult naive repertoires, and no such trend appeared in memory repertoires.

This sample also belongs to another study, concerning T cells expressing NK-cell markers. As that second paper reports: TCR beta-chain repertoires were profiled in sorted CD3+CD56+NKG2C+, CD3+CD56+NKG2C- and CD3+CD56-NKG2C+ T-cell subsets from several donors. Seven of the eight sequenced donors were HCMV-seropositive and one was HCMV-seronegative. To restrict sorting to alphabetaTCR-expressing T cells, an anti-gammadeltaTCR antibody was added in several experiments. In six donors, the dominant CD3+CD56+NKG2C+ clonotypes were among the top 10 CD8+ clonotypes and accounted for 1.0-7.0% of CD8+ T cells. Those dominant clonotypes were again the most abundant among CD3+CD56-NKG2C+ cells in a few donors, at about 28.3-65%. It remained unclear whether the expanded NKG2C-expressing T cell clones were specific for HCMV antigens. The study sequenced eight donors, all healthy volunteers chosen at random: three men and five women. To determine HCMV serostatus, a commercial ELISA kit was used to detect HCMV-specific IgG in serum. For about 6 donors, bulk peripheral blood T-cell repertoires were additionally sequenced from unsorted PBMC. Reads were demultiplexed and grouped by UMI with MIGEC, and clonotypes were assembled and quantified with MiTCR. Only TCR cDNA sequences supported by at least two reads were kept to exclude erroneous sequences. The tcR package was used for downstream repertoire analysis, and clonotypes were matched between fractions using CDR3 nucleotide sequence together with V segment. VDJmatch was used to annotate antigen specificity against VDJdb, with one amino acid substitution in CDR3 permitted.

The receptor was isolated from a woman in her late teens or twenties in good health. This chain joins TRBV4-2 to TRBJ2-1, with 10 central nucleotides matching TRBD2. What was sequenced was PBMCs. The DNA sequence follows: TGTGCCAGCAGCCAAGATAACGGACTAGCGGTTGAGCAGTTCTTC. This gives the protein CASSQDNGLAVEQFF.